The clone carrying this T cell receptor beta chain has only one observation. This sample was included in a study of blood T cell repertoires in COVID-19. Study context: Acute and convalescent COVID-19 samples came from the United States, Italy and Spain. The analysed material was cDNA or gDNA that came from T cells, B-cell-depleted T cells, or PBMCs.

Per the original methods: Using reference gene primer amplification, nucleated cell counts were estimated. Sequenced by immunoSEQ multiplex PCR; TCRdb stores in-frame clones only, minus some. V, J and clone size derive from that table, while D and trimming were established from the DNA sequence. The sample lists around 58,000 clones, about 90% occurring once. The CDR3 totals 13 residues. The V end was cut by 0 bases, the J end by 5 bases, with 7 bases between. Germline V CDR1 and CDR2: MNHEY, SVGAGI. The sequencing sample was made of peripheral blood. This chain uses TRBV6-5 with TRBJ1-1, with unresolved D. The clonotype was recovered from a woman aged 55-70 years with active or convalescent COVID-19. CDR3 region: CASSYSQWTEAFF. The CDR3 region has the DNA TGTGCCAGCAGTTACTCGCAGTGGACTGAAGCTTTCTTT.